This T cell receptor (beta chain) was sequenced in a study of CD8 T cells in Susac syndrome. Study as a whole: Sequenced Susac syndrome patients included about six with clinically active disease and roughly eight in remission. When blood was drawn, patients with Susac syndrome were on intravenous immunoglobulin alone, on corticosteroids, or therapy-naive. Whole-study findings and limits: The CD4+ T cell repertoires that were profiled in Susac syndrome showed no clonal expansion.

In its sample, this clonotype was seen a few times. Its target is not known. Per the germline V gene, CDR1 is DFQATT and CDR2 is SNEGSKA (reference sequence). Between the trimmed V and J ends, which lost 2 bases and 1 base, there was a span of 8 bases. The CDR3 has 13 amino acids. Random hexamers were used to reverse transcribe an amount of about 0.5 to 1 ug RNA. TCRdb ran MiXCR on the immunoSEQ multiplex PCR reads and lists one entry per CDR3 protein. The repertoire has roughly 160,000 distinct CDR3 sequences, about 96% of them found once; the top ten carry less than 0.15%. The sequencing sample was made of CD4+ T cells from PBMCs. This chain links TRBV20-1 with TRBJ2-5, with D tentatively TRBD2 (5 bases). The TCR originated in a human donor with Susac syndrome. The CDR3 nucleotides are TGCAGTGCTAGATTGGCGGGCCAAGAGACCCAGTACTTC. This gives the protein CSARLAGQETQYF.